Presented here are 11 T cell receptor beta chains from one specimen sequenced in a study of cytomegalovirus exposure and HLA in healthy donors. The PCR had 60 Vbeta and 13 Jbeta primers. Data came from immunoSEQ multiplex PCR; TCRdb stores just in-frame clones and leaves some out. The data show around 190,000 clones, approximately 84% seen once. Input material: PBMCs. The receptors stem from a female donor in good health and CMV-seronegative.

The chain has TRBV19 and TRBJ1-2; D perhaps matches TRBD1 (6 bases). The CDR3 is made up of 14 amino acids. Between the trimmed V and J ends, which lost 5 bases and 2 bases, there was a span of 12 bases. Germline V CDR1 and CDR2: LNHDA, SQIVND (reference sequence). The CDR3 sequence: CASSPWTENYGYTF. The CDR3 bases are TGTGCCAGTAGTCCGTGGACAGAGAACTATGGCTACACCTTC.

As for this clone: Other DNA sequences in this sample translate to the same CDR3. This chain joins TRBV6-5 and TRBJ2-7; D remains ambiguous. CDR3 size: 13 residues. Germline V gene data show CDR1 as MNHEY and CDR2 as SVGAGI. The germline V and J ends were trimmed by 2 bases and 1 base, with 6 bases remaining between them. The CDR3 here is CASSYGPSYEQYF. The CDR3 DNA reads TGTGCCAGCAGTTACGGGCCGTCCTACGAGCAGTACTTC.

This rearrangement joins TRBV19 to TRBJ2-1, with TRBD2 matching 7 bases. V lost 0 bases to trimming and J lost 6 bases; unmatched junction nucleotides: 5. Germline assignment: CDR1 LNHDA and CDR2 SQIVND (reference sequence). This CDR3 spans 15 amino acids. CDR3 amino acids: CASSIDKTSSNEQFF. CDR3 coding DNA: TGTGCCAGTAGTATAGACAAGACTAGCAGCAATGAGCAGTTCTTC.

This clone has just a few counts. The rearrangement joins TRBV2 to TRBJ2-5, with 7 bases aligning to TRBD1. The DNA end is more similar to TRBJ2-7, so the J call may be wrong. The CDR3 is 14 residues long. In germline, CDR1 is SNHLY, CDR2 FYNNEI. The CDR3 DNA follows: TGTGCCAGCAGTGAGACAGGGCTAGCCTACGAGCAGTACTTC. It yields the protein CASSETGLAYEQYF.

This chain connects TRBV6-5 to TRBJ2-1; D ambiguous. Germline V CDR1 and CDR2: MNHEY, SVGAGI. The CDR3 is made up of 14 amino acids. Trimming took 0 bases from V and 4 from J, leaving 7 bases between them. The CDR3 loop is CASSYSANYNEQFF. Here the CDR3 DNA reads TGTGCCAGCAGTTACTCAGCTAATTACAATGAGCAGTTCTTC.

The chain recombines TRBV6-6 with TRBJ2-1, with D perhaps TRBD2 (7 bases). There are 13 residues in the CDR3. Germline loops: CDR1 MNHNY, CDR2 SVGAGI (reference sequence). The V gene lost 8 bases and the J gene lost 5 bases, with 13 bases spanning the gap. DNA of the CDR3: TGTGCCAGCGGGACCGGGGGGCACAATGAGCAGTTCTTC. It codes for CASGTGGHNEQFF.

This clone has just one count. The V call is TRBV19, the J call TRBJ2-2; TRBD1 is a possible D gene (6 bases). Germline assignment: CDR1 LNHDA and CDR2 SQIVND (reference sequence). Trimming pared 4 bases from V and 0 bases from J, leaving 12 bases between. This CDR3 spans 16 amino acids. The CDR3, as DNA: TGTGCCAGTAGTAGACGGGACAACGCGAACACCGGGGAGCTGTTTTTT. This gives the protein CASSRRDNANTGELFF. The whole variable domain, filled in from reference TRBV19 and TRBJ2-2, reads DGGITQSPKYLFRKEGQNVTLSCEQNLNHDAMYWYRQDPGQGLRLIYYSQIVNDFQKGDIAEGYSVSREKKESFPLTVTSAQKNPTAFYLCASSRRDNANTGELFFGEGSRLTVL.

The CDR3 reads CASSLPLGDTGELFF. The CDR3 coding sequence is TGTGCCAGCAGCTTGCCCCTAGGGGACACCGGGGAGCTGTTTTTT. This chain uses TRBV5-4 with TRBJ2-2, with D maybe TRBD1 (5 bases). Germline lookup yields CDR1 SGHNT and CDR2 YYREEE (reference sequence). V was cut by 1 base and J by 3 bases, with 10 bases left in between. CDR3 length equals 15 residues.

V is TRBV29-1 and J is TRBJ1-1; possible D gene TRBD1, 5 bases. The CDR3 length is 12 residues. CDR1 is SQVTM and CDR2 is ANQGSEA in the germline V gene. The CDR3, as DNA: TGCGGGGGAGGGATGAGGCACACTGAAGCTTTCTTT. Translating gives CGGGMRHTEAFF.

The chain employs TRBV7-3 and TRBJ2-1; TRBD1 aligns across 7 bases. Germline V CDR1 and CDR2: SGHTA, FQGTGA. V was clipped by 6 bases and J by 8 bases; unmatched bases: 16. The CDR3 length is 16 residues. The CDR3: CASSRDTGAWAYEQFF. In DNA, the CDR3 is TGTGCCAGCAGTCGAGACACAGGGGCCTGGGCATATGAGCAGTTCTTC.

The rearrangement uses TRBV21-1 and TRBJ1-2; the DNA was not compared with TRBD1, the D call given in the table. TRBV21-1 is a pseudogene locus. The CDR3 is made up of 14 amino acids. CDR3 sequence reads: CASILTGGAGGYTF. CDR3 in DNA: TGTGCCAGCATCTTAACAGGGGGCGCAGGTGGCTACACCTTC.